A single T cell receptor beta chain is shown here with its context. The TCR library protocol was used to attach unique molecular identifiers. These identifiers were attached to individual cDNA molecules. TCRdb independently ran MiXCR on the 5' RACE reads; one entry per CDR3 protein. The sample lists about 59,000 distinct CDR3 sequences, 11% occurring once. Trimming removed 0 bases at V and 0 bases at J, with 7 bases between. Germline V gives CDR1 SGHRS, CDR2 YFSETQ. There are 14 residues in the CDR3. This sample is part of a study of early T cells in non-severe SARS-CoV-2 infection. Whole-study context: Sequencing of unsorted whole blood was done on bulk RNA, leaving chains unpaired.

The chain has TRBV5-1 and TRBJ2-7; no firm D call. The sequenced material came from whole blood. The sequence came from an adult who was a healthcare worker with PCR-confirmed SARS-CoV-2 infection or an uninfected control (not recorded which). CDR3 nucleotides: TGCGCCAGCAGCTTGGCCGGTAGCTCCTACGAGCAGTACTTC. Its protein product is CASSLAGSSYEQYF.